These 17 T cell receptor beta chains were sequenced from one sample in a study of cytomegalovirus exposure and HLA in healthy donors. The PCR made use of 60 Vbeta and 13 Jbeta primers. The method was immunoSEQ multiplex PCR; TCRdb's version includes in-frame clones alone and lacks a portion of them. The sample yields some 110,000 clones, more than 65% seen once. Sequencing was done on a sample of PBMCs. These receptors were taken from a woman aged 25 to 45 in good health and CMV-seronegative.

V usage is TRBV7-9 and J usage is TRBJ1-5; TRBD1 might be the D (5 bases). CDR1 and CDR2 from the germline V gene are SEHNR and FQNEAQ (reference sequence). This CDR3 spans 13 amino acids. Trimming pared 1 base from V and 9 bases from J, leaving 10 bases between. The CDR3 protein is CASSLGGAAPQHF. The CDR3 DNA sequence: TGTGCCAGCAGCTTAGGGGGCGCGGCGCCCCAGCATTTT.

The CDR3 spells CASSLDRLAGLETQYF. In nucleotides, the CDR3 is TGTGCCAGCAGCTTAGACAGACTAGCGGGGCTAGAGACCCAGTACTTC. V gene TRBV11-2 combines with J gene TRBJ2-5; 11 bases are shared with TRBD2. Germline loops: CDR1 SGHAT, CDR2 FQNNGV. Trimming cost V 0 bases and J 4 bases; bases outside gene matches: 4. The CDR3 runs to 16 residues.

V and J are TRBV5-1 and TRBJ1-1, with D tentatively TRBD1 (5 bases). With 0 bases removed from V and 4 bases from J, the gap between germline ends came to 10 bases. Looked up from germline, CDR1 is SGHRS and CDR2 is YFSETQ. The CDR3 totals 14 residues. The CDR3 nucleotides are TGCGCCAGCAGCTTGGCGGTCGGGGGCACTGAAGCTTTCTTT. It specifies CASSLAVGGTEAFF.

The V call is TRBV6-5, the J call TRBJ2-2; 8 bases are shared with TRBD1. The V gene's germline CDR1 is MNHEY and CDR2 SVGAGI. This CDR3 is 15 amino acids long. After removal of 6 bases from V and 2 bases from J, the junction contained 5 bases not matched to a gene. CDR3 coding DNA: TGTGCCAGCAGCCAAGGACAGGGAAACACCGGGGAGCTGTTTTTT. Translated: CASSQGQGNTGELFF.

V usage is TRBV6-1 and J usage is TRBJ1-1, with D unclear. The V and J ends lost 4 bases and 5 bases respectively, with 14 bases between them. CDR3 size: 14 residues. Germline CDR1 is MNHNS and CDR2 is SASEGT. The CDR3: CASSGRLLLTEAFF. The CDR3 bases are TGTGCCAGCAGTGGTCGACTGCTCCTTACTGAAGCTTTCTTT.

This clone was seen a handful of times. The genes are TRBV7-9 and TRBJ1-2; 7 bases match TRBD1. Losses at the gene ends were 1 base for V and 3 bases for J; bases not matched to a gene: 8. This CDR3 is 16 amino acids long. The germline CDR1 and CDR2 sequences are SEHNR and FQNEAQ (reference sequence). The CDR3, as DNA: TGTGCCAGCAGCTTAGTTCAGGGACAGCCTTACTATGGCTACACCTTC. This encodes CASSLVQGQPYYGYTF.

The gene calls are TRBV7-8 and TRBJ1-4; no clear D gene. Germline CDR1 SGHVS, CDR2 FQNEAQ. This CDR3 contains 15 residues. V lost 1 base and J lost 3, with 9 bases in between. The CDR3 sequence: CASSLVPGANEKLFF. The CDR3 nucleotides are TGTGCCAGCAGCTTAGTCCCAGGTGCTAATGAAAAACTGTTTTTT.

The chain recombines TRBV7-9 with TRBJ2-1, with a possible D match to TRBD2 (6 bases). Trimming stripped 5 bases from V and 9 bases from J, with 20 bases between. This CDR3 has 15 amino acids. The germline CDR1 and CDR2 sequences are SEHNR and FQNEAQ (reference sequence). In DNA, the CDR3 is TGTGCCAGCAGCCACCGGTGGGGGGAAGCAGGTGAGCAGTTCTTC. This codes for CASSHRWGEAGEQFF.

The CDR3 here is CSVQRTGVYEQYF. CDR3 bases: TGCAGCGTCCAGCGGACAGGTGTCTACGAGCAGTACTTC. The V call is TRBV29-1, the J call TRBJ2-7; 7 bases align to TRBD1. Germline CDR1 is SQVTM and CDR2 is ANQGSEA. V lost 6 bases and J lost 3; bases outside the gene matches: 8. The CDR3 loop spans 13 amino acids.

This clone was seen only once. The chain is built from TRBV6-6 and TRBJ1-2; weak D call: TRBD1 (5 bases). This CDR3 has 15 residues. In germline, CDR1 is MNHNY, CDR2 SVGAGI (reference sequence). The V and J ends lost 6 bases and 4 bases respectively, with 18 bases between them. The CDR3 here is CASSTGPLSGYGYTF. The CDR3 coding sequence is TGTGCCAGCAGCACAGGCCCACTTAGTGGCTATGGCTACACCTTC.

This chain connects TRBV30 to TRBJ1-1; D call uncertain. CDR1 GTSNPN and CDR2 SVGIG come from the germline V gene (reference sequence). The CDR3 loop spans 13 amino acids. V lost 4 bases and J lost 5, with 14 bases in between. The CDR3 region is CAWTILTQTEAFF. Written as DNA, the CDR3 is TGTGCCTGGACCATCTTGACACAAACTGAAGCTTTCTTT.

The chain combines TRBV9 with TRBJ2-1, with 9 bases aligning to TRBD1. V trimming: 4 bases; J trimming: 6 bases; junction bases outside the gene matches: 11. In germline, CDR1 is SGDLS, CDR2 YYNGEE. There are 16 residues in the CDR3. The DNA of the CDR3 is TGTGCCAGCAGCCACCTCGACAGGGGGGAGGGCAATGAGCAGTTCTTC. This encodes CASSHLDRGEGNEQFF.

This clone was seen more than once but under ten times. The V call is TRBV9, the J call TRBJ1-6, with D maybe TRBD1 (6 bases). Trimming left V 0 bases short and J 5 bases short, with 15 bases between. The CDR3 has 17 amino acids. Looked up from germline, CDR1 is SGDLS and CDR2 is YYNGEE. The CDR3 reads CASSVDPLGQHNSPLHF. The DNA for the CDR3 is TGTGCCAGCAGCGTAGACCCTCTCGGACAGCATAATTCACCCCTCCACTTT.

V gene TRBV7-2 combines with J gene TRBJ1-4; unclear D gene. Germline assignment: CDR1 SGHTA and CDR2 FQGNSA. Trimming took 6 bases from V and 0 from J, leaving 8 bases between them. This CDR3 contains 14 residues. CDR3: CASRGGTTNEKLFF. As DNA, the CDR3 is TGTGCCAGCAGGGGAGGAACAACTAATGAAAAACTGTTTTTT.

V and J are TRBV2 and TRBJ2-7; the D is unclear. In germline, CDR1 is SNHLY, CDR2 FYNNEI. This CDR3 contains 16 residues. Between the trimmed V and J ends, which lost 6 bases and 0 bases, there was a span of 18 bases. CDR3 region: CASRNLPTGLSYEQYF. DNA for the CDR3: TGTGCCAGCAGGAATCTCCCAACTGGGCTCTCCTACGAGCAGTACTTC.

This clone appeared a single time. The gene calls are TRBV10-3 and TRBJ1-2; D is unresolved. The germline gives CDR1 ENHRY, CDR2 SYGVKD. Trimming removed 5 bases from V and 2 bases from J, with 9 bases in between. The CDR3 consists of 13 residues. CDR3 sequence (DNA): TGTGCCATCAGTTCCCCGGGAAACTATGGCTACACCTTC. It translates to CAISSPGNYGYTF.

The rearrangement uses TRBV30 and TRBJ2-3; 7 positions match TRBD2. Losses at the gene ends were 0 bases for V and 3 bases for J; bases not matched to a gene: 3. CDR1 and CDR2 from the germline V gene are GTSNPN and SVGIG (reference sequence). The CDR3 has 14 amino acids. CDR3: CAWSVLARTDTQYF. CDR3 DNA: TGTGCCTGGAGTGTACTAGCGAGGACAGATACGCAGTATTTT.